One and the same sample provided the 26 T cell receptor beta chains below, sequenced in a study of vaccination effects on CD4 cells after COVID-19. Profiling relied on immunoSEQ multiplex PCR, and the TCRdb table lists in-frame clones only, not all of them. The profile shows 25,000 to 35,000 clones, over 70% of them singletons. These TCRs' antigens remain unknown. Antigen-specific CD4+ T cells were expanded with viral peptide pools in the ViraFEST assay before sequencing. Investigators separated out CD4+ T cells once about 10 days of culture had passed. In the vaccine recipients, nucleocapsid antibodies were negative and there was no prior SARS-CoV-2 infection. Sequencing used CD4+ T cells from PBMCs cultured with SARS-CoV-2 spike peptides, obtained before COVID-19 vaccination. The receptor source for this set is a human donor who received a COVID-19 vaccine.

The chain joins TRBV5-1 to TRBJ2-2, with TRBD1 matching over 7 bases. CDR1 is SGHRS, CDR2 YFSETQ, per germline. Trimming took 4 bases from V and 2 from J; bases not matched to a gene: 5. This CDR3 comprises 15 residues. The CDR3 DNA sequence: TGCGCCAGCAGCGCCGGACAGGCCAACACCGGGGAGCTGTTTTTT. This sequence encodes CASSAGQANTGELFF.

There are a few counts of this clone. The CDR3 loop is CASSTWGDTQYF. The DNA for the CDR3 is TGTGCCAGCTCAACCTGGGGGGATACGCAGTATTTT. The chain links TRBV18 to TRBJ2-3; D possibly uses TRBD1 or TRBD2 (5 bases each). This CDR3 has 12 amino acids. Looked up from germline, CDR1 is KGHSH and CDR2 is LQKENI. Trimming took off 5 bases at V and 6 bases at J, with 9 bases between the two ends.

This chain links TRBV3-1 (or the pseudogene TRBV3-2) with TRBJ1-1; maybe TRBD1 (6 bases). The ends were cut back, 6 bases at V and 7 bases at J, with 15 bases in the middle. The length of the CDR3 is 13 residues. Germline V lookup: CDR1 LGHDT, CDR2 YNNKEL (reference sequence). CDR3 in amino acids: CASSLTGIGEAFF. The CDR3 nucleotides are TGTGCCAGCAGTCTTACAGGGATCGGTGAAGCTTTCTTT.

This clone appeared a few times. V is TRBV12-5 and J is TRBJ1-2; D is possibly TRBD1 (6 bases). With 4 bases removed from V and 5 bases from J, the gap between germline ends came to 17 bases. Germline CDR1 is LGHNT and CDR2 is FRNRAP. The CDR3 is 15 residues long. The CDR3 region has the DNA TGTGCTAGTGGTTCAACAGGGCTCCGGGGGTATGGCTACACCTTC. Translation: CASGSTGLRGYGYTF.

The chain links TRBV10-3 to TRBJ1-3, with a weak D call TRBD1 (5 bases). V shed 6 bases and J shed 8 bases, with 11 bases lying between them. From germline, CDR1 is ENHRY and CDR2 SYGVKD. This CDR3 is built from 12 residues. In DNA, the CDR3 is TGTGCCATCAGCCCGGGGGGACACACCATATATTTT. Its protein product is CAISPGGHTIYF.

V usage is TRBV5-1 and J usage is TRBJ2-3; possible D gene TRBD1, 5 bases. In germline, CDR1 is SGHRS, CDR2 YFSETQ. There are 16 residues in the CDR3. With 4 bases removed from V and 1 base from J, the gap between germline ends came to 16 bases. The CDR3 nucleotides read TGCGCCAGCAGCCCCTGGGCGCAGGGCGGCACAGATACGCAGTATTTT. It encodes CASSPWAQGGTDTQYF.

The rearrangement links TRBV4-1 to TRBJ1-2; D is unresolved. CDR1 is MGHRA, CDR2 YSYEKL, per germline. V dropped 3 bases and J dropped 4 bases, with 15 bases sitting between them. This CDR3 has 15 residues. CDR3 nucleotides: TGCGCCAGCAGCCAGGTTGCAGGTGCCCTCTATGGCTACACCTTC. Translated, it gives CASSQVAGALYGYTF.

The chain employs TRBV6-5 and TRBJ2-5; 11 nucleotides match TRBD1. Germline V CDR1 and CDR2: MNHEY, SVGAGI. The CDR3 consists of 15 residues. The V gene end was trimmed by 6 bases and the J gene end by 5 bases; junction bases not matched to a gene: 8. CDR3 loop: CASRQGQGEVETQYF. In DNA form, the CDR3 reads TGTGCCAGCAGACAGGGACAGGGGGAGGTGGAGACCCAGTACTTC.

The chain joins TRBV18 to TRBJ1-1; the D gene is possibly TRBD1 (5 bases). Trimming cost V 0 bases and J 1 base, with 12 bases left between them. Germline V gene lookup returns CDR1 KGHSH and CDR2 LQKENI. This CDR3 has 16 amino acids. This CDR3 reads CASSPPGVGANTEAFF. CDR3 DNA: TGTGCCAGCTCACCACCGGGCGTCGGGGCGAACACTGAAGCTTTCTTT.

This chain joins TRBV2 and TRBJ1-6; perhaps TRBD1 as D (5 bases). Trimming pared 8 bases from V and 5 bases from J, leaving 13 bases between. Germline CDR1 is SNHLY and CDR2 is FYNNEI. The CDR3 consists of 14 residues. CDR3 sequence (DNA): TGTGCCAGCGCTCCGGCCAGGGATAATTCACCCCTCCACTTT. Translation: CASAPARDNSPLHF.

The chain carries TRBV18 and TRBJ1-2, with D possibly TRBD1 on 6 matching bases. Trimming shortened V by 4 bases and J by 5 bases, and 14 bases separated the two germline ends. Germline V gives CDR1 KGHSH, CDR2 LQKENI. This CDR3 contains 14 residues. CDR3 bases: TGTGCCAGCTCACGGGGGGCAAATCAGTATGGCTACACCTTC. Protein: CASSRGANQYGYTF. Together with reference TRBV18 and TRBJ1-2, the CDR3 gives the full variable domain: NAGVMQNPRHLVRRRGQEARLRCSPMKGHSHVYWYRQLPEEGLKFMVYLQKENIIDESGMPKERFSAEFPKEGPSILRIQQVVRGDSAAYFCASSRGANQYGYTFGSGTRLTVV.

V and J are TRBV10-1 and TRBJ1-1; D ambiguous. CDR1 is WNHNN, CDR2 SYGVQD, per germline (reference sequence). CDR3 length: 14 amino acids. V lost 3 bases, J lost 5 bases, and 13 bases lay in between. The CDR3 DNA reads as TGCGCCAGCAGTGATAGGGTAGTGGGAACTGAAGCTTTCTTT. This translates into CASSDRVVGTEAFF.

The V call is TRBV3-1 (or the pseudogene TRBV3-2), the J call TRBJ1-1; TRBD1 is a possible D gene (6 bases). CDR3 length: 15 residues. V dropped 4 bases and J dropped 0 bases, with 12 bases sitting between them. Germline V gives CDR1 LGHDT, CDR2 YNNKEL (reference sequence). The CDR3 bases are TGTGCCAGCAGCCCCGGTGGGACACTGAACACTGAAGCTTTCTTT. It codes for CASSPGGTLNTEAFF.

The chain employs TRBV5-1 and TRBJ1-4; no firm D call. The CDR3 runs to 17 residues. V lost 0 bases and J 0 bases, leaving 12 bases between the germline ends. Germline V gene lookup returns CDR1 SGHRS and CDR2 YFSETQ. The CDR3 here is CASSLEFGFSTNEKLFF. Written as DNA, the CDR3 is TGCGCCAGCAGCTTGGAATTCGGCTTCTCAACTAATGAAAAACTGTTTTTT.

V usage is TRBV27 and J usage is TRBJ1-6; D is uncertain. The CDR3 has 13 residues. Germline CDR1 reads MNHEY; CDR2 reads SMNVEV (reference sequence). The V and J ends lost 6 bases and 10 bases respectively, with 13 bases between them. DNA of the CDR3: TGTGCCAGCAGCGACCTTTGGGCATCACCCCTCCACTTT. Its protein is CASSDLWASPLHF.

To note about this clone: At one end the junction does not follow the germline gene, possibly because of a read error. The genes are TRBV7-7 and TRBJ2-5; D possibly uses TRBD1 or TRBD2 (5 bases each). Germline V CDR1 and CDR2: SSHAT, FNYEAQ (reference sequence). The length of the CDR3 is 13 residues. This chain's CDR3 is CASSQGPQETQYF. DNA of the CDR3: TGTGCTAGCAGCCAGGGACCCCAAGAGACCCAGTACTTC.

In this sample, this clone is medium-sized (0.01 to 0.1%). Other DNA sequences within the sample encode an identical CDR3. CDR3 in DNA: TGTGCCAGCAGCTTAGCGACTTACAATGAGCAGTTCTTC. Its protein product is CASSLATYNEQFF. V gene TRBV7-9 combines with J gene TRBJ2-1; D is ambiguous. This CDR3 has 13 residues. Looked up from germline, CDR1 is SEHNR and CDR2 is FQNEAQ (reference sequence). Between the trimmed V and J ends, which lost 0 bases and 4 bases, there was a span of 4 bases.

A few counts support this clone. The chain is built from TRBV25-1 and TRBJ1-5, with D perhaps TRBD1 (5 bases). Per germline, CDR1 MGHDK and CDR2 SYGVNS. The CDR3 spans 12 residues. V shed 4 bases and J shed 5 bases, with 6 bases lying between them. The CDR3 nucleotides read TGTGCCAGCAGTGCAGGGCATCAGCCCCAGCATTTT. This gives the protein CASSAGHQPQHF.

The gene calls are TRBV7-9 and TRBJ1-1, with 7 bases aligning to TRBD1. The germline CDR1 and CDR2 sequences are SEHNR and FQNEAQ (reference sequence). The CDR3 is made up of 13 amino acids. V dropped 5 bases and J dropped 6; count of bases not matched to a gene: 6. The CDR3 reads CASSGQERAEAFF. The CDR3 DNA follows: TGTGCCAGCAGCGGACAGGAGCGAGCTGAAGCTTTCTTT.

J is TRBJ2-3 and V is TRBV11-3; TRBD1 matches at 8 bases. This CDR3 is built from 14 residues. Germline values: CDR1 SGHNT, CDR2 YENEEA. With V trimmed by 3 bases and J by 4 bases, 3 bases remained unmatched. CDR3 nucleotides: TGTGCCAGCAGCTTGGGGACAGGATCAGATACGCAGTATTTT. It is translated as CASSLGTGSDTQYF.

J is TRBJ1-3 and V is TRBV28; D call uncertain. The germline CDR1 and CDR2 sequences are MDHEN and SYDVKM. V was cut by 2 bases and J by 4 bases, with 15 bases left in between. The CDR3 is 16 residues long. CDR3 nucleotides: TGTGCCAGCAGTTTACAGGCACAACTTCGCGGAAACACCATATATTTT. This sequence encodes CASSLQAQLRGNTIYF.

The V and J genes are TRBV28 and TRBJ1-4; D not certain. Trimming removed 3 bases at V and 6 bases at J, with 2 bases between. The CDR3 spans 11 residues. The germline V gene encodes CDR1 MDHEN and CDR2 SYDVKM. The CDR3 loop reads CASSFYEKLFF. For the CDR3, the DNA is TGTGCCAGCAGTTTTTATGAAAAACTGTTTTTT.

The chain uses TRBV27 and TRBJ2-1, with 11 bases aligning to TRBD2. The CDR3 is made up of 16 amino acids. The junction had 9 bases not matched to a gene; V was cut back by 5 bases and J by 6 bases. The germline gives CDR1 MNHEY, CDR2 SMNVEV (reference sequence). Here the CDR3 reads CASSRTLAGGTNEQFF. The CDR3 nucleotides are TGTGCCAGCAGTCGGACCCTAGCGGGGGGAACCAATGAGCAGTTCTTC.

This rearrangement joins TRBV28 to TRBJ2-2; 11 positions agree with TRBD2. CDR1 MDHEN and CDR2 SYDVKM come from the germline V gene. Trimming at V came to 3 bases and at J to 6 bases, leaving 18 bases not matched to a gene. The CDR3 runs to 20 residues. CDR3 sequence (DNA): TGTGCCAGCAGTTTCTGGGAGCTTAGCGGGAGGGCACGTTTCGCCGGGGAGCTGTTTTTT. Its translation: CASSFWELSGRARFAGELFF.

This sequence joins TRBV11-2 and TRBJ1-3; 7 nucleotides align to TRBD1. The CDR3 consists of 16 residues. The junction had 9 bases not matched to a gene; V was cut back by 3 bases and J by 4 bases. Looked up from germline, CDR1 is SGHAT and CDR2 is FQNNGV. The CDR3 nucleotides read TGTGCCAGCAGCTTGTTCCGGGACAGAAGGGGAAACACCATATATTTT. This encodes CASSLFRDRRGNTIYF.

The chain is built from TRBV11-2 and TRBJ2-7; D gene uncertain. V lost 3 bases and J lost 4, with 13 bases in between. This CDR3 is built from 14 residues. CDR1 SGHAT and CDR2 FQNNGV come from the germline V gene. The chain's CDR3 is CASSFYQARYEQYF. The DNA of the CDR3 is TGTGCCAGCAGCTTTTACCAGGCCAGATACGAGCAGTACTTC.